The subject of this entry is one TCR beta chain. The antigen is unknown. Trimming removed 2 bases at V and 6 bases at J, with 13 bases between. The CDR3 runs 14 residues. CDR1 is MNHEY, CDR2 SMNVEV, per germline (reference sequence). Stated time point: blood 2 weeks post-SBRT. Documented treatment: 15 Gy SBRT to primary tumor, nephrectomy 4 weeks later. This sample was taken from a study of radiation and T cells in renal cell carcinoma. Study-wide points: Without pretreatment biopsies, baseline tumor clonotype presence was undetermined.

Clones were sequenced by immunoSEQ multiplex PCR, and TCRdb holds only the in-frame ones, with some missing. The sample holds around 130,000 clones, 88% seen once. Sequenced material: blood, taken from a patient whose treatment included radiotherapy and nephrectomy. This TCR was sampled from a woman aged 65 to 85 with renal cell carcinoma. V and J are TRBV27 and TRBJ1-1; D is undetermined. CDR3 sequence (DNA): TGTGCCAGCAGTTTAATTTCTGGGTCAGCTGAAGCTTTCTTT. Its protein is CASSLISGSAEAFF.